Reported below is one T cell receptor (beta chain). The antigen this receptor binds is unknown. No base qualities exist here, and no much larger clone lies one base off it. This specimen comes from a study of cytomegalovirus exposure and HLA in healthy donors (TCRdb year 2017). Study-level background: An earlier analysis of more than 550 of the donors reported under 300 Gb of sequence data and about 120 million unique TCR beta sequences obtained from around 180 million T cells. Typing coverage differed by locus: A, B, C, DRB1 and DQB1 were typed in roughly 620-630 donors, DQA1 in roughly 510, DPA1 in some 600, and DPB1 in 400 to 480. All discovery cohort repertoires had been generated on a single sequencing platform. A later analysis re-examined previously published TCR beta repertoires from roughly 720 donors and added high-resolution HLA genotyping to investigate patterns of TCR occurrence. Rather than drawing on any new phenotypic data, the later analysis identified candidate immune exposures from TCR beta sequences and the way those sequences occurred across donors. The genetic ancestry cluster associated with self-reported Caucasian donors included about 81% of the 300 to 400 genotyped donors. In a later genetic analysis, genome-wide SNP genotypes for about 55% of the roughly 700 donors were used, and that subset was treated as a discovery cohort. The aim of the study was to test whether cataloging public T cell receptors could identify signatures of past pathogen exposure. Roughly 5 DR-DQ haplotypes were treated as single units for association and clustering because of strong linkage in the cohort. Class I and class II HLA loci were covered by the typing at four-digit resolution. Using immunosequencing, the study profiled T cell repertoires from fewer than 850 subjects and related those repertoires to cytomegalovirus serostatus. Among around 400 genotyped donors of the cohort, an average of roughly 230,000 unique TCR beta nucleotide sequences was sequenced per donor, of which about 18% were non-productive. In addition to the first cohort of 666 subjects, a separate validation cohort of 100 to 150 different subjects was used. Donor age, sex, ethnicity and CMV serostatus were collected together with the repertoire data. An earlier analysis of some 500 of the donors applied high-throughput TCR beta sequencing to assess whether each TCR beta V gene segment acted as functional or pseudogenic. To predict cytomegalovirus infection status, the study brought together high-throughput TCR immunosequencing, statistical association of individual TCRs with disease status, and machine learning. Approximately 310 gigabases of sequencing data and around 80 million unique TCR sequences made up an early release that covered 640 HLA-typed donors.

The V and J ends are trimmed by 2 bases and 4 bases, leaving 12 bases between them. The CDR3, cysteine through phenylalanine, is 15 amino acids long. The entry retains the CDR3 DNA only, 45 bases that are in frame from base 1. CDR1 and CDR2 (ENHRY, SYGVKD) derive from the germline V gene. The research as a whole found: An earlier analysis of 587 of the donors showed that most TCR beta V segments appeared in productive rearrangements either about 90% or about 30% of the time, which broadly matched IMGT annotations. A later genetic analysis reported fewer N-insertions in productive TCRs among donors in an Asian-associated ancestry cluster than the approximately 700-donor mean. A total of 164 TCR beta chains were listed by the study as associated with cytomegalovirus. In a later analysis, most CMV-associated TCR beta chains were found to appear HLA-restricted, with HLA associations seemingly driven largely by CMV exposure. Cytomegalovirus status was reported to be diagnosed by the classifier with high specificity and sensitivity in both the original and validation cohorts. The presence/absence analyses assumed that sequencing depth was roughly uniform across donors, and that assumption may not be true. A group of highly shared sequence variants was considered likely to be a technical artifact of the sequencing pipeline. In this cohort, only TCR beta chains were sequenced, and detectable features were limited by the absence of alpha or paired-chain data. The authors suggested that the approach could potentially be generalized to other disease states and immunological phenotypes. HLA typing was unavailable for some donors at each locus, so association tests used only the typed subset. A later analysis associated roughly 17,000 TCR beta sequences with specific HLA alleles at a false discovery rate of 0.05. A few of the identified cytomegalovirus-associated TCR beta chains were confirmed in vitro to be specific for cytomegalovirus antigens. When HLA alleles, especially DR and DQ, strongly co-occurred, attributing TCR associations to individual alleles was difficult. Some IMGT-functional V segments, including TRBV6-2 and TRBV6-3, could not be distinguished by the 87-base-pair reads and were therefore excluded. V-gene and J-gene trimming of TCR beta chains was associated with a missense DCLRE1C variant in a later genetic analysis, and the association was replicated in an independent cohort. In a later analysis, several top co-occurrence clusters were reported to appear linked to parvovirus B19, influenza, CMV and Epstein-Barr virus. Most TCR sequences were seen in very few donors, while some public TCRs were found in many individuals. In a later analysis, HLA-associated TCR beta chains were found to be more clonally expanded and to have lower generation probabilities than equally common non-associated chains. A further reported finding was that TCR beta sequences accurately predicted the HLA-A and HLA-B alleles for most subjects in the first cohort. In a later analysis, the rate of TCR association differed among HLA loci, with DRB1 alleles having the most associated TCRs and HLA-C alleles having the fewest. Correlated functional status among segregating V segments might be attributable to linkage disequilibrium, but an unknown experimental factor could not be ruled out. The only immune exposure information available for the cohort was CMV serostatus. Because counts were too low, roughly 18 rarely observed V segments, including chromosome 9 orphons, were left out of the earlier analysis of 500 to 750 of the donors.

Libraries were made using the immunoSEQ multiplex PCR assay. For the multiplex PCR, a mixture combining 60 forward primers for TCR Vbeta segments and 13 reverse primers for TCR Jbeta segments was used. Amplification of the CDR3 region of rearranged TCR beta genes was performed with a multiplex PCR assay on genomic DNA. Amplified TCR beta libraries were sequenced as 87-base-pair reads on the Illumina HiSeq System. The paper's processing steps were these. A later analysis counted approximately 76 million unique TCR beta chains across the 500 to 850 repertoires, and around 9.9 million of these chains were shared by at least two donors. Raw reads were error-corrected and collapsed into unique sequences with a nearest-neighbor algorithm that merged closely related sequences to remove PCR and sequencing errors. To assign V, D and J gene segments, CDR3 sequences were aligned to IMGT reference sequences. For a sequence to be retained, at least a six-nucleotide match to both a V gene segment and a J gene segment was required. A rearrangement counted as productive if the CDR3 had no stop codons and remained in frame with V and J, and every other rearrangement counted as non-productive. Following IMGT convention, CDR3 was defined as the stretch from the second conserved V-encoded cysteine up to the conserved J-encoded phenylalanine. The earlier analysis of about 500 of the donors excluded sequences that lacked an unambiguous match to a single V gene segment. In an earlier analysis of almost 600 of the donors, a V segment was called functional when productive rearrangements were above 56.7%, and segregating when the standard deviation between donors exceeded 5%. A statistical classification framework was developed to diagnose cytomegalovirus status using the catalog of TCR beta chain sequences. In a later analysis, V and J genes were assigned by comparing TCR nucleotide sequences against IMGT/GENE-DB human TR gene sequences. Using the TCRdist pipeline, a later analysis assigned CDR3 sequences along with most-parsimonious VDJ recombination scenarios. In a later analysis, each TCR beta chain was defined by its CDR3 amino acid sequence together with its V-gene family, and reads lacking a unique V-gene family were excluded. To address suspected cross-contamination and a sequencing artifact, a later analysis removed under 600 highly shared, low-generation-probability nucleotide sequences. In a later analysis, a clonal expansion index for each public chain was calculated from normalized within-repertoire ranks of inferred template counts. A later analysis computed generation probabilities with a VDJ recombination model fitted to out-of-frame rearrangements, and checked the results against IGoR. In a later analysis, TCR-TCR, TCR-HLA and TCR-CMV co-occurrence was scored with hypergeometric tests, and a repertoire-size bias correction was applied to TCR pairs. In a later analysis, false discovery rates were estimated by permuting HLA or CMV assignments 20 times. In a later analysis, co-occurring TCRs were grouped using DBSCAN, and TCRdist sequence similarity was added for clustering within HLA-allele-positive subsets. Co-occurrence clustering excluded repertoires with fewer than 30,000 or more than 120,000 public chains, plus five with anomalous nucleotide sharing. TCRdb took this table from immuneACCESS and kept in-frame rearrangements with V and J called. Such tables lack part of the clones; where checked against another copy, unresolved V genes explain under half of the gap, and the rest is unexplained. The DNA was the basis for D and trimming; V, J and clone size are from that table. This sample is represented by 150,000 to 200,000 clones; roughly three quarters of them were singletons. The ten largest account for 2% to 2.5% of the sample.

The cohort comprised more than 550 healthy bone marrow donors. At the time of sampling, every cohort member was nominally healthy, though immune exposures that went unrecorded were likely present. The donor tested CMV seronegative and was one of the 352 seronegative cohort members. A peripheral blood sample was provided by each donor, and peripheral blood mononuclear cells were used for TCR beta sequencing. Genomic DNA was extracted from the blood cell samples with the Qiagen DNeasy Blood Extraction Kit. The rearrangement combines TRBV10-3 with TRBJ1-3; a tentative D call is TRBD1 (5 bases match). The sequence came from a woman aged 45-60 years in good health and CMV-seronegative. Sequencing input: PBMCs. The CDR3: CAISETGAAGNTIYF. The sequenced DNA: TGTGCCATCAGTGAGACTGGGGCAGCCGGAAACACCATATATTTT.